The entry that follows covers one T cell receptor (beta chain) sequence. Its specificity is unknown. The data stem from a study of graft-versus-host responses after intestinal transplantation. About the research overall: Among the recipients, transplants were multivisceral, liver-intestinal, or isolated intestinal. Anti-thymocyte globulin served as induction for all recipients, who then took tacrolimus and steroids for about three years. Study conclusions and caveats: Analysis identified GvH clones in recipient marrow, with some appearing first in ileum or blood.

Germline CDR1 and CDR2: GTSNPN and SVGIG (reference sequence). This CDR3 contains 12 residues. Trimming took off 2 bases at V and 6 bases at J, with 8 bases between the two ends. Clones were read by immunoSEQ multiplex PCR, and TCRdb kept only the in-frame ones, dropping some. Among approximately 110,000 clones listed, 90% to 95% were seen once. Sequenced here: unstimulated CD4+ T cells sorted from spleen or lymph node cells, sampled before transplant. The sequence was obtained from a human donor who was the organ donor for an intestinal transplant. V usage is TRBV30 and J usage is TRBJ2-1; D remains unclear. The CDR3 nucleotides read TGTGCCTGGAGTCGAGACTCCAATGAGCAGTTCTTC. Translated: CAWSRDSNEQFF.